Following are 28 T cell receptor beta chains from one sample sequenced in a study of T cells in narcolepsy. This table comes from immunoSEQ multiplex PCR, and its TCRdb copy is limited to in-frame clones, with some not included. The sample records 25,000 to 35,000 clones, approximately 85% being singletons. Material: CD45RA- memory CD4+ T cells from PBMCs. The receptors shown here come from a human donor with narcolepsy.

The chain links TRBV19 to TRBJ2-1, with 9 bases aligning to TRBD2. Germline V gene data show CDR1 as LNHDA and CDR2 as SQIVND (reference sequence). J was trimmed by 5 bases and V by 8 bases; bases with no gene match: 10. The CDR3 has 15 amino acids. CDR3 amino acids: CASRSWREGHNEQFF. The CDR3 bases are TGTGCCAGTCGCTCTTGGCGGGAGGGCCACAATGAGCAGTTCTTC.

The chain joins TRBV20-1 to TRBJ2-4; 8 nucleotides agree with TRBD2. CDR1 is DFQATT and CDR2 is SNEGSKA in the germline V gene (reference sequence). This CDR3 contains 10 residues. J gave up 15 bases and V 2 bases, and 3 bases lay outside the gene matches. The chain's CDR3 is CSARSAGVYF. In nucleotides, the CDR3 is TGCAGTGCTAGATCAGCGGGAGTGTACTTC.

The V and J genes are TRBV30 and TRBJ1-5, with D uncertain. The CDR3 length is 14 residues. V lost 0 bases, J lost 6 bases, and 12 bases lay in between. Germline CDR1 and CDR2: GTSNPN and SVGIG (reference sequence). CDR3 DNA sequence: TGTGCCTGGAGTGTAGATAAGGGCGGTCAGCCCCAGCATTTT. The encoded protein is CAWSVDKGGQPQHF.

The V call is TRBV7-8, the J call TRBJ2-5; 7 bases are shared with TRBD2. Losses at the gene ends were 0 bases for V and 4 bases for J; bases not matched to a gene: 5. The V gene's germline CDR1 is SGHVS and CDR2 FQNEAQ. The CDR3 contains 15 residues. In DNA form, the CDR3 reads TGTGCCAGCAGCTTAGCGTTCTGGGAGGGAGAGACCCAGTACTTC. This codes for CASSLAFWEGETQYF.

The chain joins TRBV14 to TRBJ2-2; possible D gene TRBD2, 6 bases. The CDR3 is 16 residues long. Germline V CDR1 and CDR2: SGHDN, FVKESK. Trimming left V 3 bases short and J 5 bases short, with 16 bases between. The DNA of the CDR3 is TGTGCCAGCAGCCATCTTTCCCTCCGGGGGACCGGGGAGCTGTTTTTT. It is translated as CASSHLSLRGTGELFF.

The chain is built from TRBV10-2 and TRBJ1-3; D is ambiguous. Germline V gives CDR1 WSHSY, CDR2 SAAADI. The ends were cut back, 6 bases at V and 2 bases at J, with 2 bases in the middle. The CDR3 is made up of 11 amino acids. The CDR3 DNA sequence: TGCGCCAGCAGGGCTGGAAACACCATATATTTT. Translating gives CASRAGNTIYF.

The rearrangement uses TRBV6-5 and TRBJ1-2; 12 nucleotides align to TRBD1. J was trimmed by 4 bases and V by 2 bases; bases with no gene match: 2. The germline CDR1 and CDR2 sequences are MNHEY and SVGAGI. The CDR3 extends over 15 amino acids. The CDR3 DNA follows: TGTGCCAGCAGTTACGGGACAGGGGGCACCTATGGCTACACCTTC. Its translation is CASSYGTGGTYGYTF.

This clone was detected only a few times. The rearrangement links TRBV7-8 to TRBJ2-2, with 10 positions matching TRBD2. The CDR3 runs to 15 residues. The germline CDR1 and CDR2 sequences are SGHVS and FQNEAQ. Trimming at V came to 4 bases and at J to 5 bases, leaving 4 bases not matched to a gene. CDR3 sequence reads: CASSSSGRGTGELFF. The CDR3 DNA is TGTGCCAGCAGCTCTAGCGGGAGAGGTACCGGGGAGCTGTTTTTT. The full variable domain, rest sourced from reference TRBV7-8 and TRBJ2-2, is GAGVSQSPRYKVAKRGQDVALRCDPISGHVSLFWYQQALGQGPEFLTYFQNEAQLDKSGLPSDRFFAERPEGSVSTLKIQRTQQEDSAVYLCASSSSGRGTGELFFGEGSRLTVL.

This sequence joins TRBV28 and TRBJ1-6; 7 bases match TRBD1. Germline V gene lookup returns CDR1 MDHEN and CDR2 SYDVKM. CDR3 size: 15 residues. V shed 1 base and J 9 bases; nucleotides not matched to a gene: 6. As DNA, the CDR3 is TGTGCCAGCAGTTTATCCAGGACAGGTGGTTCACCCCTCCACTTT. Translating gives CASSLSRTGGSPLHF.

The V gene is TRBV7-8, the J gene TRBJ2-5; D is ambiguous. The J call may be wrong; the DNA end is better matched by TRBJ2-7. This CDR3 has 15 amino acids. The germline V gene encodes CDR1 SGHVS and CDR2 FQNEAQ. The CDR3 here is CASSLSAAPRYEQYF. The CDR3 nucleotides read TGTGCCAGCAGCTTAAGCGCCGCCCCCAGATACGAGCAGTACTTC.

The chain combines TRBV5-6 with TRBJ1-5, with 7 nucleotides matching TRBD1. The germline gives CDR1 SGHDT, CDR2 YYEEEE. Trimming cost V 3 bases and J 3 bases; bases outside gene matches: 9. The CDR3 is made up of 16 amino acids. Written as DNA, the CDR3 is TGTGCCAGCAGCTCGTGGAGGGGACAGATCAATCAGCCCCAGCATTTT. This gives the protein CASSSWRGQINQPQHF. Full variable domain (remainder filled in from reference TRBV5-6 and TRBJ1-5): DAGVTQSPTHLIKTRGQQVTLRCSPKSGHDTVSWYQQALGQGPQFIFQYYEEEERQRGNFPDRFSGHQFPNYSSELNVNALLLGDSALYLCASSSWRGQINQPQHFGDGTRLSIL.

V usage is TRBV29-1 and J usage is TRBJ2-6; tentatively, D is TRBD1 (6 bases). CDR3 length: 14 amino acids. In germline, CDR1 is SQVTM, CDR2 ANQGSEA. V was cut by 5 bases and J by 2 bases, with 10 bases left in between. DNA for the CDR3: TGCAGCGTTACCAAGGGGGCTGGGGCCAACGTCCTGACTTTC. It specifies CSVTKGAGANVLTF.

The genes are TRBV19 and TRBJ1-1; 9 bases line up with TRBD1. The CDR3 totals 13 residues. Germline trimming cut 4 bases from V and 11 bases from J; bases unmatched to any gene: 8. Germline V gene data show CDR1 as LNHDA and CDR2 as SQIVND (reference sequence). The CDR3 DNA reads TGTGCCAGTAGTACCCCCCGGGACAGGGTGGCTTTCTTT. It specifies CASSTPRDRVAFF.

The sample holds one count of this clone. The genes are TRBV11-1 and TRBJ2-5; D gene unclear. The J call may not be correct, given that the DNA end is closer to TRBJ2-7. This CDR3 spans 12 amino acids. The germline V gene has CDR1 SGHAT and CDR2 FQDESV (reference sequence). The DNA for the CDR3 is TGTGCCAGCAGCTTAAACGAATACGAGCAGTACTTC. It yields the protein CASSLNEYEQYF.

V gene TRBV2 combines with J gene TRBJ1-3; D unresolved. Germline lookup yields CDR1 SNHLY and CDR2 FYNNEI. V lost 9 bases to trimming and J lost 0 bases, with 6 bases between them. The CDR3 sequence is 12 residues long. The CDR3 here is CASFLSGNTIYF. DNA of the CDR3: TGTGCCAGTTTTCTCTCTGGAAACACCATATATTTT.

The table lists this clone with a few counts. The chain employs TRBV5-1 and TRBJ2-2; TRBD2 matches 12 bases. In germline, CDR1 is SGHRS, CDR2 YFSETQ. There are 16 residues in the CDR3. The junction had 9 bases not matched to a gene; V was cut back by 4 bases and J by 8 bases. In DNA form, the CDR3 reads TGCGCCAGCAGCGGGCGGACTAGCGGGAATGGTGGGGAGCTGTTTTTT. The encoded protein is CASSGRTSGNGGELFF.

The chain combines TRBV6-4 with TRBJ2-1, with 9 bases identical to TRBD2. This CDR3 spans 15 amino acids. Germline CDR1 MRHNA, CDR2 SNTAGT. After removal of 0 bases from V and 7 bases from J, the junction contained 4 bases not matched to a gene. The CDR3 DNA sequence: TGTGCCAGCAGTGACTCGGCGGGGGGGCCTAATGAGCAGTTCTTC. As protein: CASSDSAGGPNEQFF.

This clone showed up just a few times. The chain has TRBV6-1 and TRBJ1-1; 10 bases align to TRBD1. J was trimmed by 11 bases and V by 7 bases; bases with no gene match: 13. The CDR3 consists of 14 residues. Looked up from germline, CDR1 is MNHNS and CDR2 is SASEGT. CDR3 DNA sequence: TGTGCCAGCATCTCCGGGACAGGGGTACTTCGGGCTTTCTTT. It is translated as CASISGTGVLRAFF.

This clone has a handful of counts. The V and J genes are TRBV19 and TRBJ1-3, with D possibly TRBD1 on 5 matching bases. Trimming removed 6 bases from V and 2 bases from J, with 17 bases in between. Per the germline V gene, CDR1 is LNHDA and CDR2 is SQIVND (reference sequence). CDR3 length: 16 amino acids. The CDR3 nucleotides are TGTGCCAGTAGACAACCATCTAGGGGCCCTGGAAACACCATATATTTT. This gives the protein CASRQPSRGPGNTIYF.

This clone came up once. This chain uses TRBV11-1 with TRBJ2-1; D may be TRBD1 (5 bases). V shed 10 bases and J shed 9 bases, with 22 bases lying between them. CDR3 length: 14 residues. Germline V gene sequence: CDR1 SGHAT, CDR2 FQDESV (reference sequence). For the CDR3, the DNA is TGTGCCATACAAAGCCCAGTTCGAACAGGTGAGCAGTTCTTC. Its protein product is CAIQSPVRTGEQFF.

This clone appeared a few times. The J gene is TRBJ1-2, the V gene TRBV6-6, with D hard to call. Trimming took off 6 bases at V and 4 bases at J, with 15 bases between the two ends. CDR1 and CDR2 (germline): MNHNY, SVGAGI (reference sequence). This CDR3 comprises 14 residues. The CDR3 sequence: CASSRAAASYGYTF. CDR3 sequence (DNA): TGTGCCAGCAGCCGGGCTGCGGCCTCCTATGGCTACACCTTC.

The CDR3, as DNA: TGTGCCAGCAGCTTTCAGACTGTACAAGAGACCCAGTACTTC. This sequence encodes CASSFQTVQETQYF. The chain joins TRBV7-2 to TRBJ2-5; D call uncertain. The CDR3 spans 14 residues. Trimming left V 3 bases short and J 2 bases short, with 10 bases between. CDR1 and CDR2 from the germline V gene are SGHTA and FQGNSA.

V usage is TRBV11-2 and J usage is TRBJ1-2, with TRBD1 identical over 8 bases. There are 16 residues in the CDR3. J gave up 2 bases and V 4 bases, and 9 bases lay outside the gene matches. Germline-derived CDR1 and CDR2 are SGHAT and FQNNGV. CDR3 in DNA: TGTGCCAGCAGCTCCAGGAGCGGACAGGGCAACTATGGCTACACCTTC. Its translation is CASSSRSGQGNYGYTF.

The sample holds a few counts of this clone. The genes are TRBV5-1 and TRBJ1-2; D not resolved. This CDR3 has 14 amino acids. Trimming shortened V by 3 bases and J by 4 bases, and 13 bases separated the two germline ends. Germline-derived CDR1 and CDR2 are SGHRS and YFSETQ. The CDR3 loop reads CASSSAGDFYGYTF. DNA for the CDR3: TGCGCCAGCAGCTCCGCCGGGGATTTCTATGGCTACACCTTC.

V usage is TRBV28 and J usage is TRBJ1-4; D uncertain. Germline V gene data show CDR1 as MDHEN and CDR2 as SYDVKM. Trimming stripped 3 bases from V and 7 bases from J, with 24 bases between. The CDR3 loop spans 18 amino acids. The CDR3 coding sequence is TGTGCCAGCAGTTTCTTCAAAAATGACGGTCGAAAGGGTGAAAAACTGTTTTTT. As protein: CASSFFKNDGRKGEKLFF.

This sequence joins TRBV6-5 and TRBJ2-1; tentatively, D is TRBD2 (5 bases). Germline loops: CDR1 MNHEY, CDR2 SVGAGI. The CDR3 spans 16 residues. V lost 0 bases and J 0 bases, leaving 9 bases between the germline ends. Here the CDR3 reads CASSYSAGSSYNEQFF. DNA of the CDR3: TGTGCCAGCAGTTACTCGGCGGGTAGCTCCTACAATGAGCAGTTCTTC.

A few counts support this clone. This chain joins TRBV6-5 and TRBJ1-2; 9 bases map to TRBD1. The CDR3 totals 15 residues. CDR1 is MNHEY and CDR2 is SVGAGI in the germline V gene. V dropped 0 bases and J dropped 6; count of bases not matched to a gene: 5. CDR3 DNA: TGTGCCAGCAGTTACTCCGGACAGGGGAGGAATGGCTACACCTTC. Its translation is CASSYSGQGRNGYTF.

The CDR3 spells CASSFLGVPGEQYF. Here the CDR3 DNA reads TGTGCCAGCAGCTTTCTTGGAGTCCCAGGCGAGCAGTACTTC. The chain has TRBV11-2 and TRBJ2-7; D is undetermined. Deletions cut 3 bases from V and 6 bases from J, with 15 bases between. This CDR3 comprises 14 residues. Germline-derived CDR1 and CDR2 are SGHAT and FQNNGV.